Listed below are T cell receptor beta chains from one sample, sequenced in a study of blood T cell repertoires in COVID-19. Sequenced by immunoSEQ multiplex PCR; TCRdb stores in-frame clones only, minus some. This sample has some 320,000 clones; around 87% occur once, and the top ten carry roughly 5%. Sequencing was performed on PBMCs or T cells enriched from blood (not recorded which). The source is a woman aged 30 to 39 who had recovered from COVID-19. The CDR3 runs from the conserved cysteine through the conserved F or W. Each record gives: J gene, clone size, D gene, V gene, CDR3 DNA, CDR3 protein. A D gene is named only where the DNA matches it firmly. Clone size is given for some rows only: seen once, a few or many times, or a class if the clone is expanded.

>TRBJ2-3|.|TRBD2|TRBV5-8
TGTGCCAGCAGCTGGACCGGGACTAGTAGTTTGGGCACAGATACGCAGTATTTT
CASSWTGTSSLGTDTQYF
>TRBJ1-2|.|.|TRBV9
TGTGCCAGCAGCTACCTGAGTTCTAACTATGGCTACACCTTC
CASSYLSSNYGYTF
>TRBJ1-6|once|.|TRBV6-5
TGTGCCAGCGGGTTCGGGAATTCACCCCTCCACTTT
CASGFGNSPLHF
>TRBJ1-1|.|.|TRBV4-3
TGCGCCAGCAGCCAAGCCTCAGAGAGGCAAACTGAAGCTTTCTTT
CASSQASERQTEAFF
>TRBJ1-2|.|TRBD1|TRBV7-6
TGTGCCAGCAGCTTAGCGATAGGGGGCGACTATGGCTACACCTTC
CASSLAIGGDYGYTF
>TRBJ2-3|.|TRBD2|TRBV6-5
TGTGCCCTAAGACCAAGCGGGGGGGCGAAAGATACGCAGTATTTT
CALRPSGGAKDTQYF
>TRBJ2-1|.|TRBD2|TRBV4-1
TGCGCCAGCAGCCAACTAGCGGGGAAGTACAATGAGCAGTTCTTC
CASSQLAGKYNEQFF
>TRBJ2-2|once|TRBD1|TRBV5-1
TGCGCCAGCAGCTCCTCTACAGGGGCGGCCGGGGAGCTGTTTTTT
CASSSSTGAAGELFF
>TRBJ1-2|.|.|TRBV19
TGTGCCAGTAGTATAGCCGCAGGGACATCGCCCCATGGCTACACCTTC
CASSIAAGTSPHGYTF
>TRBJ2-7|.|.|TRBV5-1
TGCGCCAGCAGCTTGGGAGGGGGTAGCTACGAGCAGTACTTC
CASSLGGGSYEQYF
>TRBJ2-1|.|TRBD1|TRBV2
TGTGCCAGCAGTGGGGACAGGGGGCTTGACAATGAGCAGTTCTTC
CASSGDRGLDNEQFF
>TRBJ2-3|.|.|TRBV7-9
TGTGCCAGCAGCCCCCCCGGCACAGATACGCAGTATTTT
CASSPPGTDTQYF
>TRBJ1-4|few|TRBD1|TRBV2
TGTGCCAGTACCCAGGGGGCCAACGGTGAAAAACTGTTTTTT
CASTQGANGEKLFF
>TRBJ2-1|.|TRBD2|TRBV7-3
TGTGCCAGCAGCTGGGGACTATACAATGAGCAGTTCTTC
CASSWGLYNEQFF
>TRBJ1-1|.|TRBD1|TRBV7-2
TGTGCCAGCAGCCGCAGGGGGCAGGGGGCTGAAGCTTTCTTT
CASSRRGQGAEAFF
>TRBJ2-1|.|TRBD2|TRBV5-4
TGTGCCAGCAGCGCGGGACTAGCGGGGCGCTCCTACAATGAGCAGTTCTTC
CASSAGLAGRSYNEQFF
>TRBJ1-1|.|.|TRBV11-2
TGTGCCAGCAGCGGCCGACGACAGCACACTGAAGCTTTCTTT
CASSGRRQHTEAFF
>TRBJ1-1|.|.|TRBV10-3
TGTGCCATCAGAGAGAATGCGGGGATGAACACTGAAGCTTTCTTT
CAIRENAGMNTEAFF
>TRBJ2-2|.|.|TRBV4-1
TGCGCCAGCAGCCAAGTAGAATTGCGGACTAAGGACACCGGGGAGCTGTTTTTT
CASSQVELRTKDTGELFF
>TRBJ1-1|few|TRBD1|TRBV5-5
TGTGCCAGCAGCGTGACAGGGGGCCTTGAAGCTTTCTTT
CASSVTGGLEAFF
>TRBJ1-3|.|.|TRBV7-2
TGTGCCAGCAGCTTACTTGCGGGCTCTGGAAACACCATATATTTT
CASSLLAGSGNTIYF
>TRBJ1-1|once|TRBD1|TRBV12-3/TRBV12-4
TGTGCCAGCAACCTCAGGGGGCGAGCTTTCTTT
CASNLRGRAFF
>TRBJ1-3|once|.|TRBV28
TGTGCCAGCAGTCTCTACCCCTCTGGAAACACCATATATTTT
CASSLYPSGNTIYF
>TRBJ1-2|.|.|TRBV19
TGTGCCAGTAGTAGGGAGGGGAGCGACTATGGCTACACCTTC
CASSREGSDYGYTF
>TRBJ1-4|.|.|TRBV9
TGTGCCAGCAGCGTAGATAGCAGTGCAACTAATGAAAAACTGTTTTTT
CASSVDSSATNEKLFF
>TRBJ2-7|.|.|TRBV7-9
TGTGCCAGCAGCCTACAGGGCTACGAGCAGTACTTC
CASSLQGYEQYF
>TRBJ2-1|.|.|TRBV5-1
TGCGCCAGCAGCTTGGAGGTGGCAAGGGGTTACAATGAGCAGTTCTTC
CASSLEVARGYNEQFF
>TRBJ1-3|once|.|TRBV7-8
TGTGCCAGCAGCGTGAGCGACTCTGGAAACACCATATATTTT
CASSVSDSGNTIYF
>TRBJ2-1|.|TRBD2|TRBV19
TGTGCCAGTTCTTTTCTAGCGGGGGGCTACAATGAGCAGTTCTTC
CASSFLAGGYNEQFF
>TRBJ1-2|.|.|TRBV4-1
TGCGCCAGCAGCCAAGATCTAAAGGGAGCCTATGGCTACACCTTC
CASSQDLKGAYGYTF